The 29 T cell receptor beta chains reported below all come from one sample, sequenced in a study of identical twins. TCRdb passed the 5' RACE reads through MiXCR, listing each CDR3 protein once. The sample yields about 240,000 distinct CDR3 sequences, roughly a tenth seen once. The specimen sequenced was memory T cells sorted from blood. These receptors were taken from a man in his fifties in good health.

CDR3 sequence reads: CASRRTGGGGTGELFF. The CDR3 nucleotides are TGCGCCAGCAGGCGAACAGGGGGCGGGGGTACCGGGGAGCTGTTTTTT. The genes are TRBV4-1 and TRBJ2-2; TRBD1 agrees at 9 bases. The CDR3 has 16 amino acids. Germline trimming cut 6 bases from V and 5 bases from J; bases unmatched to any gene: 10. Germline V gene sequence: CDR1 MGHRA, CDR2 YSYEKL.

This clonotype has just a few counts. The chain combines TRBV20-1 with TRBJ2-4; 14 bases match TRBD2. Germline loops: CDR1 DFQATT, CDR2 SNEGSKA (reference sequence). Trimming took 3 bases from V and 2 from J; bases not matched to a gene: 12. The CDR3 totals 19 residues. The CDR3 bases are TGCAGTGCTAGGGCCGGGACTAGCGGGGGATTTGGGACCAAAAACATTCAGTACTTC. As protein: CSARAGTSGGFGTKNIQYF.

This clonotype was counted once. This chain joins TRBV6-5 and TRBJ2-1; unclear D gene. The CDR3 is 15 amino acids. Per the germline V gene, CDR1 is MNHEY and CDR2 is SVGAGI. Trimming took off 3 bases at V and 0 bases at J, with 9 bases between the two ends. The CDR3 loop reads CASSYEISSYNEQFF. DNA for the CDR3: TGTGCCAGCAGTTATGAAATTAGCTCCTACAATGAGCAGTTCTTC.

The sample holds many counts of this clonotype. The rearrangement links TRBV6-2 or TRBV6-3 to TRBJ2-1; 7 bases map to TRBD1. This CDR3 has 14 residues. CDR1 and CDR2 (germline): MNHEY, SVGEGT. With 6 bases clipped from V and 0 bases from J, the junction kept 2 bases outside the gene matches. This CDR3 is CASRSGGSYNEQFF. CDR3 nucleotides: TGTGCCAGCAGGTCAGGGGGCTCCTACAATGAGCAGTTCTTC.

This clonotype was picked up many times. V is TRBV7-7 and J is TRBJ2-3; 13 bases match TRBD2. The CDR3 loop spans 16 amino acids. Germline trimming cut 3 bases from V and 0 bases from J; bases unmatched to any gene: 0. Germline V gene sequence: CDR1 SSHAT, CDR2 FNYEAQ (reference sequence). This chain's CDR3 is CASSLGLAGSTDTQYF. As DNA, the CDR3 is TGTGCCAGCAGCTTGGGACTAGCGGGAAGCACAGATACGCAGTATTTT.

This clonotype was counted at least ten times. The chain combines TRBV5-6 with TRBJ2-7; D is perhaps TRBD1 (6 bases). The CDR3 spans 14 residues. The germline CDR1 and CDR2 sequences are SGHDT and YYEEEE. V lost 0 bases, J lost 6 bases, and 13 bases lay in between. CDR3 bases: TGTGCCAGCAGCTTGGCTGATCCAGGGGCCGAGCAGTACTTC. It codes for CASSLADPGAEQYF. Complete variable domain (other parts from reference TRBV5-6 and TRBJ2-7): DAGVTQSPTHLIKTRGQQVTLRCSPKSGHDTVSWYQQALGQGPQFIFQYYEEEERQRGNFPDRFSGHQFPNYSSELNVNALLLGDSALYLCASSLADPGAEQYFGPGTRLTVT.

CDR3 protein: CAISAGLGGGSPLHF. The CDR3 DNA reads as TGTGCCATCAGTGCTGGTCTAGGGGGTGGCTCACCCCTCCACTTT. The V gene is TRBV10-3, the J gene TRBJ1-6, with D possibly matching TRBD1 (6 bases). Germline lookup yields CDR1 ENHRY and CDR2 SYGVKD. With 4 bases removed from V and 10 bases from J, the gap between germline ends came to 17 bases. CDR3 length: 15 residues.

This chain joins TRBV25-1 and TRBJ2-2, with TRBD1 identical over 8 bases. The V segment lost 4 bases and the J segment 1 base; nucleotides outside the gene matches: 5. CDR1 and CDR2 (germline): MGHDK, SYGVNS. CDR3 length: 16 amino acids. The chain's CDR3 is CASSVTGTGNTGELFF. CDR3 nucleotide sequence: TGTGCCAGCAGTGTTACCGGGACAGGGAACACCGGGGAGCTGTTTTTT. Filled out from reference TRBV25-1 and TRBJ2-2, the complete variable domain reads EADIYQTPRYLVIGTGKKITLECSQTMGHDKMYWYQQDPGMELHLIHYSYGVNSTEKGDLSSESTVSRIRTEHFPLTLESARPSHTSQYLCASSVTGTGNTGELFFGEGSRLTVL.

The chain employs TRBV7-3 and TRBJ2-5, with 14 nucleotides matching TRBD2. Germline V CDR1 and CDR2: SGHTA, FQGTGA. This CDR3 has 16 residues. Trimming cost V 7 bases and J 7 bases; bases outside gene matches: 11. Here the CDR3 DNA reads TGTGCCAGCATCGACGCCGGGACTAGCGGGAGAGTGACCCAGTACTTC. Translation: CASIDAGTSGRVTQYF. The whole variable domain, filled in from reference TRBV7-3 and TRBJ2-5, reads GAGVSQTPSNKVTEKGKYVELRCDPISGHTALYWYRQSLGQGPEFLIYFQGTGAADDSGLPNDRFFAVRPEGSVSTLKIQRTERGDSAVYLCASIDAGTSGRVTQYFGPGTRLLVL.

This clonotype was recorded at least ten times. The chain links TRBV6-2 or TRBV6-3 to TRBJ1-2; no firm D call. Germline-derived CDR1 and CDR2 are MNHEY and SVGEGT. The CDR3 is made up of 13 amino acids. V was shortened by 2 bases and J by 7 bases, with 11 bases between the two germline ends. CDR3 bases: TGTGCCAGCAGTTACGTCCGCCTAGGTGGCTACACCTTC. Amino acid sequence: CASSYVRLGGYTF.

The rearrangement joins TRBV28 to TRBJ2-2, with D possibly being TRBD1 or TRBD2 (6 bases each). The length of the CDR3 is 16 residues. Germline V lookup: CDR1 MDHEN, CDR2 SYDVKM. Deletions cut 6 bases from V and 1 base from J, with 15 bases between. The CDR3 spells CASSLGGLWNTGELFF. In nucleotides, the CDR3 is TGTGCCAGCAGCCTGGGGGGCCTTTGGAACACCGGGGAGCTGTTTTTT.

The chain joins TRBV5-1 to TRBJ2-6, with TRBD1 matching 9 bases. V shed 4 bases, J shed 2 bases, and the junction held 4 bases outside the gene matches. CDR3 length: 16 residues. Germline CDR1 and CDR2: SGHRS and YFSETQ. The CDR3 DNA sequence: TGCGCCAGCAGCGCCGGACAGGGGACTGGGGCCAACGTCCTGACTTTC. It is translated as CASSAGQGTGANVLTF.

The V and J genes are TRBV28 and TRBJ1-6, with unresolved D. The CDR3 has 16 amino acids. Germline values: CDR1 MDHEN, CDR2 SYDVKM. The ends were cut back, 1 base at V and 0 bases at J, with 7 bases in the middle. CDR3 coding DNA: TGTGCCAGCAGTTTATTGCGGAGCTCCTATAATTCACCCCTCCACTTT. Translated, it gives CASSLLRSSYNSPLHF.

This clonotype was recorded at least ten times. The chain uses TRBV10-3 and TRBJ2-1, with TRBD1 matching 10 bases. The CDR3 sequence is 15 residues long. CDR1 is ENHRY, CDR2 SYGVKD, per germline. The ends lost 6 bases at V and 8 bases at J; junction bases unmatched: 10. The CDR3 region is CAISSGGQGIYEQFF. The CDR3 DNA sequence: TGTGCCATCAGCTCAGGGGGACAGGGGATCTATGAGCAGTTCTTC.

V and J are TRBV20-1 and TRBJ1-2, with TRBD1 identical over 7 bases. Germline-derived CDR1 and CDR2 are DFQATT and SNEGSKA (reference sequence). The CDR3 contains 14 residues. The J segment lost 3 bases and the V segment lost 5 bases, leaving 9 bases of the junction unmatched. The CDR3 sequence: CSAQTRDSYYGYTF. In DNA form, the CDR3 reads TGCAGTGCTCAGACCCGGGACAGCTACTATGGCTACACCTTC.

This clonotype has at least ten counts. This chain connects TRBV3-1 to TRBJ2-5; TRBD2 matches 8 bases. The germline CDR1 and CDR2 sequences are LGHDT and YNNKEL (reference sequence). CDR3 size: 15 residues. V shed 4 bases and J 5 bases; nucleotides not matched to a gene: 9. CDR3 residues: CASSPRGGPGETQYF. CDR3 bases: TGTGCCAGCAGCCCCCGGGGGGGGCCAGGGGAGACCCAGTACTTC.

This clonotype was counted between two and nine times. The V and J genes are TRBV5-1 and TRBJ2-3, with TRBD2 as a possible D gene (6 bases). V lost 0 bases, J lost 6 bases, and 14 bases lay in between. The CDR3 contains 15 residues. Germline CDR1 reads SGHRS; CDR2 reads YFSETQ. The CDR3 region is CASSLVGDSLDTQYF. CDR3 bases: TGCGCCAGCAGCTTGGTTGGGGACTCATTGGATACGCAGTATTTT.

The rearrangement uses TRBV4-1 and TRBJ2-7; the match to TRBD1 covers 7 bases. Germline-derived CDR1 and CDR2 are MGHRA and YSYEKL. V lost 1 base, J lost 2 bases, and 8 bases stayed unmatched. The CDR3 is 16 residues long. The CDR3 spells CASSQAGDSVTYEQYF. For the CDR3, the DNA is TGCGCCAGCAGCCAAGCAGGGGACAGCGTAACCTACGAGCAGTACTTC.

At least ten counts were recorded for this clonotype. The chain couples TRBV5-1 to TRBJ2-1; 13 nucleotides agree with TRBD2. The CDR3 covers 18 residues. The germline V gene encodes CDR1 SGHRS and CDR2 YFSETQ. Trimming took 0 bases from V and 8 from J; bases not matched to a gene: 11. CDR3 sequence: CASSLELAGGPLSDEQFF. Written as DNA, the CDR3 is TGCGCCAGCAGCTTGGAACTAGCGGGGGGGCCTTTATCAGATGAGCAGTTCTTC.

This clonotype was seen repeatedly, ten times or more. V and J are TRBV28 and TRBJ2-5; unclear D gene. CDR3 length: 12 amino acids. The V gene lost 5 bases and the J gene lost 5 bases, with 9 bases spanning the gap. Germline lookup yields CDR1 MDHEN and CDR2 SYDVKM. Here the CDR3 DNA reads TGTGCCAGCAGTCCCCCAAGGGAGACCCAGTACTTC. Protein product: CASSPPRETQYF.

The V call is TRBV27, the J call TRBJ1-5; D uncertain. The CDR3 sequence is 14 residues long. V lost 0 bases and J 6 bases, leaving 9 bases between the germline ends. Per germline, CDR1 MNHEY and CDR2 SMNVEV (reference sequence). The CDR3 DNA sequence: TGTGCCAGCAGTTTATCGCGTCAAATTCAGCCCCAGCATTTT. Translation: CASSLSRQIQPQHF.

The CDR3: CSAVTGETQFF. CDR3 nucleotide sequence: TGCAGTGCCGTTACGGGTGAGACCCAGTTCTTC. The chain combines TRBV20-1 with TRBJ2-5; D remains ambiguous. The J call may be faulty, since TRBJ2-1 better matches the DNA end. This CDR3 has 11 residues. Germline-derived CDR1 and CDR2 are DFQATT and SNEGSKA (reference sequence).

This clonotype was counted ten times or more. The J gene is TRBJ2-5, the V gene TRBV28, with TRBD1 as a possible D gene (6 bases). This CDR3 has 14 residues. Germline V gene sequence: CDR1 MDHEN, CDR2 SYDVKM. Trimming took off 4 bases at V and 4 bases at J, with 13 bases between the two ends. CDR3 loop: CASSYLTGRETQYF. The CDR3 bases are TGTGCCAGCAGTTATCTGACAGGAAGAGAGACCCAGTACTTC.

There are a few counts of this clonotype. The V call is TRBV19, the J call TRBJ2-6; D ambiguous. This CDR3 has 18 amino acids. Germline V gives CDR1 LNHDA, CDR2 SQIVND (reference sequence). V shed 0 bases and J shed 0 bases, with 12 bases lying between them. CDR3 coding DNA: TGTGCCAGTAGTATAGATACCGGGCTGAGCTCTGGGGCCAACGTCCTGACTTTC. It encodes CASSIDTGLSSGANVLTF.

This clonotype occurred once. The chain recombines TRBV3-1 with TRBJ2-3; D is unresolved. The CDR3 is made up of 15 amino acids. Trimming pared 4 bases from V and 4 bases from J, leaving 15 bases between. Germline V CDR1 and CDR2: LGHDT, YNNKEL (reference sequence). CDR3 sequence: CASSPMGAGADTQYF. CDR3 DNA: TGTGCCAGCAGCCCCATGGGCGCTGGCGCAGATACGCAGTATTTT.

This clonotype was observed a handful of times. Given a much more abundant clone one base away, this may be a read error. The chain couples TRBV12-3 or TRBV12-4 to TRBJ1-1; weak D call: TRBD1 (6 bases). V dropped 6 bases and J dropped 1 base, with 12 bases sitting between them. The CDR3 loop spans 14 amino acids. The CDR3 spells CASSPGHQNTEAFF. CDR3 nucleotide sequence: TGTGCCAGCAGCCCGGGACACCAGAACACTGAAGCTTTCTTT.

The V call is TRBV5-1, the J call TRBJ2-3; 8 bases match TRBD2. Germline CDR1 is SGHRS and CDR2 is YFSETQ. V was pared by 5 bases and J by 2 bases, with 7 bases of the junction left unmatched. CDR3 length: 15 residues. The CDR3 sequence: CASRTLAVPTDTQYF. CDR3 in DNA: TGCGCCAGCAGAACACTAGCGGTCCCCACAGATACGCAGTATTTT.

This clonotype showed up many times. The chain employs TRBV27 and TRBJ1-1, with D perhaps TRBD1 (5 bases). The V gene's germline CDR1 is MNHEY and CDR2 SMNVEV (reference sequence). The CDR3 is 16 residues long. Trimming took 2 bases from V and 0 from J, leaving 13 bases between them. CDR3 nucleotide sequence: TGTGCCAGCAGTTTACAGGGTGGGGTAATGAACACTGAAGCTTTCTTT. Encoded protein: CASSLQGGVMNTEAFF.

The J gene is TRBJ1-1, the V gene TRBV5-1, with a tentative D call TRBD1 (5 bases). Germline assignment: CDR1 SGHRS and CDR2 YFSETQ. With 6 bases removed from V and 8 bases from J, the gap between germline ends came to 11 bases. The CDR3 has 11 amino acids. The CDR3 reads CASTGENEAFF. The CDR3 nucleotides read TGCGCCAGCACGGGGGAGAACGAAGCTTTCTTT.